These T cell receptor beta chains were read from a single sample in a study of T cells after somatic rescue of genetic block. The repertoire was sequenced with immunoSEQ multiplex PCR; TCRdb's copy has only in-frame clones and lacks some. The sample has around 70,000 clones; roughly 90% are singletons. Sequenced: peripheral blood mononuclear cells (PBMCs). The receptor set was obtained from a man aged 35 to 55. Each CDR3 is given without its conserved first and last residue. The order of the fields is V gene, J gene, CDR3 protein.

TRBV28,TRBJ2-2,ASSLQDRVSGELF
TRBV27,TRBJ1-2,ASSLWGQSGGYT
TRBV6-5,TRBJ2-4,ASSYGAGARVHY
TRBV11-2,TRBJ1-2,ASRHTGEDYGYT
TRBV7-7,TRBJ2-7,ASSDRRGGEQY
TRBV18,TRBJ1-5,ASSTDREQPQH
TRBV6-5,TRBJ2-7,ASSYSLDYYEQY
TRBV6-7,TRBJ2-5,ASSYNSRKQETQY
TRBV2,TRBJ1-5,ASVRDRGNQPQH
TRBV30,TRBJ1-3,AWTPGGNTIY
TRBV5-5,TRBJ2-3,ASSPGTFTDTQY
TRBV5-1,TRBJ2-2,ASSLSRTGPGELF
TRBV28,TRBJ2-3,ASSLSAGALSTDTQY
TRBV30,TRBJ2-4,AQAAGSNIQY
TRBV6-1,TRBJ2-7,ASSEGPGGIQEQY
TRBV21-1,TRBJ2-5,ASSTGLAGETQY
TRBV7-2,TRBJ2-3,ASTSSGYTDTQY
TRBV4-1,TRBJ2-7,ASSQDMIWDEQY
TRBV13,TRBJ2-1,ASSPEDRKFYNEQF
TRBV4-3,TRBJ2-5,ASSPGLAGGQETQY
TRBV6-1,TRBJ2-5,ASSDPPRSSETQY
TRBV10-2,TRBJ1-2,ASSRDSYGYT
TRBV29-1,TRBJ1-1,SGGGETEAF
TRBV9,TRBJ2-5,ASSTTPGQGGETQY
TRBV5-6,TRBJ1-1,ASSIPAFTEAF
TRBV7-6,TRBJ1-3,ASSLPLGGSGNTIY
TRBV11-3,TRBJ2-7,ASSLGTDSTYEQY
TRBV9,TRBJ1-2,ASSSVGTEPGRYGYT
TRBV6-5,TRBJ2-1,ASRGSDNEQF
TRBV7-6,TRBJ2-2,ASSSGTSGGLTGELF
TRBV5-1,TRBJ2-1,ASRKMGYNEQF
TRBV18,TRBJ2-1,ASSPLGQGAREQF
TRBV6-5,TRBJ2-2,ASSYRTGDHTGELF
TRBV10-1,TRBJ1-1,ASSGQGNTEAF
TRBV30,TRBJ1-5,AWSAESNQPQH
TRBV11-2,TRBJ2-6,ASSLGVHQGSGANVLT
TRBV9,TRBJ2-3,ASSLGGWADTQY
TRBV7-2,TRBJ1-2,ASSLGFRDGYT
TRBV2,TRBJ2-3,ASSAFGVNTDTQY
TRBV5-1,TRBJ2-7,ASSLGTEYEQY
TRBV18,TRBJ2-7,ASSPARAYEQY